The 32 T cell receptor beta chains in this list originate from one sample, sequenced in a study of vaccination effects on CD4 cells after COVID-19. Before sequencing, viral peptide pools were used by the ViraFEST assay to expand antigen-specific CD4+ T cells. Subsequent to a culture period of 10 days, CD4+ T cells were isolated. Participants completed two doses of the BNT162b2 or mRNA-1273 vaccine. No antigen has been identified for these receptors. Produced via immunoSEQ multiplex PCR; TCRdb's table is partial and in-frame only. The sample has 21,000 or so clones; around 76% are singletons. Source: CD4+ T cells from PBMCs cultured with HCoV-229E spike peptides, taken after COVID-19 vaccination. These receptor sequences come from a human donor who received a COVID-19 vaccine.

V and J are TRBV7-2 and TRBJ1-2, with no clear D. CDR1 SGHTA and CDR2 FQGNSA come from the germline V gene. V dropped 1 base and J dropped 7 bases, with 16 bases sitting between them. The CDR3 is made up of 15 amino acids. The CDR3 protein is CASSLGEARGLGYTF. The CDR3 coding sequence is TGTGCCAGCAGCTTAGGCGAAGCGAGAGGGCTTGGCTACACCTTC. Combining the CDR3 with reference TRBV7-2 and TRBJ1-2 gives the whole variable domain GAGVSQSPSNKVTEKGKDVELRCDPISGHTALYWYRQSLGQGLEFLIYFQGNSAPDKSGLPSDRFSAERTGGSVSTLTIQRTQQEDSAVYLCASSLGEARGLGYTFGSGTRLTVV.

The V gene is TRBV30, the J gene TRBJ2-5, with D possibly called TRBD1 or TRBD2 (5 bases each). The CDR3 is 13 amino acids. Germline V gene sequence: CDR1 GTSNPN, CDR2 SVGIG (reference sequence). The ends were cut back, 3 bases at V and 1 base at J, with 9 bases in the middle. Written as DNA, the CDR3 is TGTGCCTGGAGGCCGGGGCCCCAAGAGACCCAGTACTTC. Protein sequence: CAWRPGPQETQYF.

V is TRBV5-6 and J is TRBJ2-1; D remains unclear. The V end lost 1 base, the J end lost 0 bases, and 5 bases lay between the germline ends. From germline, CDR1 is SGHDT and CDR2 YYEEEE. The CDR3 contains 14 residues. CDR3 nucleotides: TGTGCCAGCAGCTTGAGATACTCCTACAATGAGCAGTTCTTC. Its protein product is CASSLRYSYNEQFF.

The V call is TRBV4-1, the J call TRBJ1-5; no reliable D call. CDR1 is MGHRA and CDR2 is YSYEKL in the germline V gene. CDR3 length equals 14 residues. The V end lost 1 base, the J end lost 9 bases, and 13 bases lay between the germline ends. Here the CDR3 DNA reads TGCGCCAGCAGCCAAGTGGGCAGCTTCATGCCCCAGCATTTT. Amino acid sequence: CASSQVGSFMPQHF.

The chain joins TRBV3-1 (or the pseudogene TRBV3-2) to TRBJ2-3; D could derive from TRBD1 or TRBD2 (5 bases each). The CDR3 spans 13 residues. V was shortened by 0 bases and J by 14 bases, with 15 bases between the two germline ends. Germline lookup yields CDR1 LGHDT and CDR2 YNNKEL (reference sequence). Written as DNA, the CDR3 is TGTGCCAGCAGCCAAGATCGGGCAGGGAGAGGGTATTTT. Translation: CASSQDRAGRGYF.

This rearrangement joins TRBV3-1 (or the pseudogene TRBV3-2) to TRBJ2-7, with 11 positions matching TRBD2. V shed 0 bases and J 9 bases; nucleotides not matched to a gene: 7. The CDR3 contains 15 residues. Germline values: CDR1 LGHDT, CDR2 YNNKEL (reference sequence). For the CDR3, the DNA is TGTGCCAGCAGCCAAGATCGGCTAGCGGGAGGTTCGCAGTACTTC. Encoded protein: CASSQDRLAGGSQYF.

The chain combines TRBV7-2 with TRBJ2-7; 7 nucleotides line up with TRBD2. CDR3 length equals 13 residues. Trimming at V came to 4 bases and at J to 3 bases, leaving 3 bases not matched to a gene. Germline CDR1 reads SGHTA; CDR2 reads FQGNSA. The CDR3: CASSYGTIYEQYF. In nucleotides, the CDR3 is TGTGCCAGCAGCTACGGGACTATCTACGAGCAGTACTTC.

The chain uses TRBV6-1 and TRBJ1-3, with a tentative D call TRBD1 (6 bases). The CDR3 loop spans 18 amino acids. CDR1 is MNHNS, CDR2 SASEGT, per germline. V was cut by 1 base and J by 1 base, with 17 bases left in between. CDR3 bases: TGTGCCAGCAGTGAAGGCGGGGGGGGGCTCGGATCTGGAAACACCATATATTTT. Its protein is CASSEGGGGLGSGNTIYF.

Here the CDR3 DNA reads TGCGCCAGCAGTGCGGGTGCCGCTGGGGCCAACGTCCTGACTTTC. Amino acids: CASSAGAAGANVLTF. The chain joins TRBV10-1 to TRBJ2-6; D is unresolved. Germline CDR1 is WNHNN and CDR2 is SYGVQD (reference sequence). The CDR3 covers 15 residues. The germline V and J ends were trimmed by 4 bases and 2 bases, with 9 bases remaining between them.

The CDR3 is CASSEALVNEQFF. CDR3 bases: TGTGCCAGCAGTGAAGCGCTCGTAAATGAGCAGTTCTTC. J is TRBJ2-1 and V is TRBV6-1, with no clear D. V was cut by 0 bases and J by 7 bases, with 7 bases left in between. CDR3 size: 13 residues. Germline V CDR1 and CDR2: MNHNS, SASEGT.

The table lists this clone with a count of one. The chain couples TRBV5-4 to TRBJ2-7, with D tentatively TRBD2 (5 bases). This CDR3 has 14 amino acids. Between the trimmed V and J ends, which lost 3 bases and 2 bases, there was a span of 12 bases. Looked up from germline, CDR1 is SGHNT and CDR2 is YYREEE (reference sequence). The CDR3 DNA reads TGTGCCAGCAGCTCTAAGACGGGAACCTACGAGCAGTACTTC. It translates to CASSSKTGTYEQYF.

The V gene is TRBV30, the J gene TRBJ1-1; a possible D gene is TRBD1 (6 bases). The germline gives CDR1 GTSNPN, CDR2 SVGIG (reference sequence). V shed 1 base and J shed 5 bases, with 11 bases lying between them. This CDR3 spans 13 amino acids. The CDR3: CAWSAQGWTEAFF. DNA for the CDR3: TGTGCCTGGAGTGCCCAGGGGTGGACTGAAGCTTTCTTT.

The V gene is TRBV2, the J gene TRBJ2-3; D is unresolved. The CDR3 sequence is 15 residues long. The ends were cut back, 3 bases at V and 0 bases at J, with 10 bases in the middle. The germline V gene encodes CDR1 SNHLY and CDR2 FYNNEI. The CDR3 nucleotides read TGTGCCAGCAGTGAGTACATAGCTAGCACAGATACGCAGTATTTT. Translated: CASSEYIASTDTQYF.

V and J are TRBV3-1 (or the pseudogene TRBV3-2) and TRBJ2-7, with TRBD2 as a possible D gene (6 bases). The CDR3 spans 14 residues. Between the trimmed V and J ends, which lost 0 bases and 2 bases, there was a span of 8 bases. Germline loops: CDR1 LGHDT, CDR2 YNNKEL (reference sequence). For the CDR3, the DNA is TGTGCCAGCAGCCAAGATTGGGGGGCCTACGAGCAGTACTTC. As protein: CASSQDWGAYEQYF.

J is TRBJ1-5 and V is TRBV7-8; 7 positions match TRBD1. V was clipped by 1 base and J by 0 bases; unmatched bases: 6. Germline V gives CDR1 SGHVS, CDR2 FQNEAQ. The CDR3 runs to 17 residues. The CDR3: CASSLVSTGYSNQPQHF. CDR3 sequence (DNA): TGTGCCAGCAGCTTAGTCTCGACAGGGTATAGCAATCAGCCCCAGCATTTT.

The chain links TRBV9 to TRBJ2-2, with 7 positions matching TRBD2. The CDR3 has 15 residues. Germline CDR1 reads SGDLS; CDR2 reads YYNGEE. Trimming cost V 4 bases and J 5 bases; bases outside gene matches: 8. CDR3 bases: TGTGCCAGCAGCCCTACTCGACTAGCTACCGGGGAGCTGTTTTTT. This translates into CASSPTRLATGELFF.

The J gene is TRBJ2-1, the V gene TRBV11-3; 9 bases map to TRBD1. The CDR3 runs to 16 residues. CDR1 is SGHNT, CDR2 YENEEA, per germline. V was clipped by 0 bases and J by 3 bases; unmatched bases: 3. The chain's CDR3 is CASSLEQGAVYNEQFF. The CDR3 DNA sequence: TGTGCCAGCAGCTTAGAACAGGGGGCGGTCTACAATGAGCAGTTCTTC.

This clone was observed a handful of times. The genes are TRBV20-1 and TRBJ1-2; D is perhaps TRBD1 (6 bases). The germline CDR1 and CDR2 sequences are DFQATT and SNEGSKA (reference sequence). CDR3 length: 14 amino acids. V was cut by 3 bases and J by 5 bases, with 16 bases left in between. CDR3 region: CSASTGGQGYGYTF. The CDR3 coding sequence is TGCAGTGCTAGTACCGGGGGGCAGGGTTATGGCTACACCTTC.

This chain joins TRBV6-5 and TRBJ2-5, with 7 bases fitting TRBD2. CDR1 and CDR2 from the germline V gene are MNHEY and SVGAGI. This CDR3 spans 16 amino acids. Trimming at V came to 2 bases and at J to 2 bases, leaving 8 bases not matched to a gene. The CDR3 DNA reads as TGTGCCAGCAGTTACGGTCCCGGGCGGGGGCAAGAGACCCAGTACTTC. It encodes CASSYGPGRGQETQYF.

This rearrangement joins TRBV5-1 to TRBJ2-3; D possibly corresponds to TRBD1 (5 bases). V was clipped by 4 bases and J by 6 bases, with 18 bases between them. CDR1 is SGHRS and CDR2 is YFSETQ in the germline V gene. There are 15 residues in the CDR3. In DNA, the CDR3 is TGCGCCAGCAGCGCCTTAGCTCAGGGTCTTGATACGCAGTATTTT. Translation gives CASSALAQGLDTQYF.

V is TRBV7-9 and J is TRBJ1-2; D is uncertain. Trimming stripped 0 bases from V and 2 bases from J, with 7 bases between. The germline V gene has CDR1 SEHNR and CDR2 FQNEAQ (reference sequence). The CDR3 consists of 14 residues. CDR3 loop: CASSLAGWNYGYTF. Here the CDR3 DNA reads TGTGCCAGCAGCTTAGCAGGGTGGAACTATGGCTACACCTTC.

V is TRBV6-2 or TRBV6-3 and J is TRBJ1-6, with no clear D. The CDR3 spans 16 residues. Trimming removed 2 bases at V and 7 bases at J, with 15 bases between. CDR1 and CDR2 (germline): MNHEY, SVGEGT. CDR3 residues: CASSYGALNLNSPLHF. The CDR3 DNA sequence: TGTGCCAGCAGTTACGGAGCCCTCAACCTAAATTCACCCCTCCACTTT.

The rearrangement joins TRBV10-1 to TRBJ2-1, with 9 bases aligning to TRBD1. The CDR3 is made up of 15 amino acids. Trimming took 3 bases from V and 3 from J; bases not matched to a gene: 3. CDR1 and CDR2 from the germline V gene are WNHNN and SYGVQD (reference sequence). CDR3 sequence reads: CASSEQTGGYNEQFF. The CDR3 nucleotides read TGCGCCAGCAGTGAACAGACAGGGGGCTACAATGAGCAGTTCTTC.

The chain combines TRBV5-1 with TRBJ2-7; the match to TRBD1 covers 9 bases. From germline, CDR1 is SGHRS and CDR2 YFSETQ. V lost 4 bases and J lost 2; bases outside the gene matches: 13. This CDR3 has 17 residues. The CDR3 spells CASSTRSGQGFPYEQYF. In DNA, the CDR3 is TGCGCCAGCAGCACAAGATCGGGACAGGGCTTCCCCTACGAGCAGTACTTC.

The gene calls are TRBV6-1 and TRBJ2-7, with TRBD2 matching 13 bases. The CDR3 has 16 amino acids. The V gene's germline CDR1 is MNHNS and CDR2 SASEGT. V dropped 4 bases and J dropped 4; count of bases not matched to a gene: 7. The chain's CDR3 is CASSGGLAGFIYEQYF. The CDR3 DNA reads as TGTGCCAGCAGTGGGGGACTAGCGGGATTTATTTACGAGCAGTACTTC.

The chain has TRBV12-3 or TRBV12-4 and TRBJ2-2, with D unresolved. Trimming stripped 6 bases from V and 7 bases from J, with 6 bases between. The CDR3 loop spans 11 amino acids. In DNA, the CDR3 is TGTGCCAGCAGAGGGCTCGGGGAGCTGTTTTTT. This codes for CASRGLGELFF.

The chain employs TRBV18 and TRBJ1-2; D is ambiguous. V was trimmed by 3 bases and J by 3 bases, leaving 14 bases between them. This CDR3 is built from 15 residues. The germline gives CDR1 KGHSH, CDR2 LQKENI. In DNA form, the CDR3 reads TGTGCCAGCTCACCTCGGGCACAGATGGACTATGGCTACACCTTC. It codes for CASSPRAQMDYGYTF.

The chain employs TRBV10-3 and TRBJ1-3; the match to TRBD1 covers 10 bases. This CDR3 has 17 residues. Germline lookup yields CDR1 ENHRY and CDR2 SYGVKD. Trimming cost V 6 bases and J 0 bases; bases outside gene matches: 8. The CDR3 sequence: CAIRSTGGDISGNTIYF. The CDR3 region has the DNA TGTGCCATCAGATCGACAGGGGGCGATATCTCTGGAAACACCATATATTTT.

The chain joins TRBV24-1 to TRBJ2-5, with 14 bases that match TRBD2. CDR3 size: 18 residues. The germline gives CDR1 KGHDR, CDR2 SFDVKD. Trimming cost V 4 bases and J 5 bases; bases outside gene matches: 11. The CDR3 reads CATSDPSGTSGSQETQYF. CDR3 DNA: TGTGCCACCAGTGACCCCTCCGGGACTAGCGGGAGTCAGGAGACCCAGTACTTC.

The sample holds a few counts of this clone. The V gene is TRBV6-5, the J gene TRBJ1-4; tentatively, D is TRBD1 (6 bases). The V end lost 5 bases, the J end lost 8 bases, and 15 bases lay between the germline ends. Per germline, CDR1 MNHEY and CDR2 SVGAGI. This CDR3 is 14 amino acids long. DNA for the CDR3: TGTGCCAGCAGTAAGACAGGAGGGGTAGAAAAACTGTTTTTT. Translation gives CASSKTGGVEKLFF.

The chain has TRBV7-2 and TRBJ2-3, with D possibly TRBD1 on 6 matching bases. Trimming shortened V by 1 base and J by 4 bases, and 12 bases separated the two germline ends. This CDR3 has 15 amino acids. In germline, CDR1 is SGHTA, CDR2 FQGNSA. CDR3: CASSLGGRGADTQYF. In DNA, the CDR3 is TGTGCCAGCAGCTTAGGGGGCAGGGGAGCAGATACGCAGTATTTT.

This chain uses TRBV15 with TRBJ1-3; 10 nucleotides align to TRBD1. Losses at the gene ends were 1 base for V and 7 bases for J; bases not matched to a gene: 4. The CDR3 is made up of 15 amino acids. Germline V gives CDR1 LNHNV, CDR2 YYDKDF (reference sequence). In nucleotides, the CDR3 is TGTGCCACCAGCAGAGGACAGGGGGCATTCAACACCATATATTTT. It yields the protein CATSRGQGAFNTIYF.